The entry below describes one T cell receptor beta chain. Its antigen is unknown. Sequencing used immunoSEQ multiplex PCR; TCRdb keeps in-frame clones, though not all of them. Of under 85,000 clones in the sample, about nine tenths were seen once. The record originates from a study of OX40 agonist ivuxolimab in advanced cancers. Study-level points and caveats: In the 0.1 to 3.0 mg/kg range, CD4+ and CD8+ blood T cells had expanded clonally by week 6. Normalized expansion of T-cell clones was also low for some nonresponders.

There are 13 residues in the CDR3. V dropped 5 bases and J dropped 3 bases, with 10 bases sitting between them. Per germline, CDR1 MDHEN and CDR2 SYDVKM. The specimen was CD4+ or CD8+ T cells sorted from blood, collected in a trial of the OX40 agonist ivuxolimab. The chain recombines TRBV28 with TRBJ1-2, with D unresolved. The receptor's source is an adult with an advanced solid tumor such as melanoma, head and neck, liver or kidney cancer. The DNA of the CDR3 is TGTGCCAGCAGTCCCTCTAACTACTATGGCTACACCTTC. Protein sequence: CASSPSNYYGYTF.